This record concerns one TCR beta chain sequence. This table comes from immunoSEQ multiplex PCR, and its TCRdb copy is limited to in-frame clones, with some not included. The profile shows some 15,000 clones, around 94% of them singletons. This record comes from a study of graft-versus-host responses after intestinal transplantation. V gave up 6 bases and J gave up 4 bases; unmatched junction bases: 12. From germline, CDR1 is SGHRS and CDR2 YFSETQ. The CDR3 covers 16 residues. This clonotype was sampled from a human patient who received an intestinal transplant, so some T cells may come from the graft donor. This sample comprised PBMCs, obtained 9 days after transplant. The chain couples TRBV5-1 to TRBJ2-1; TRBD1 aligns across 8 bases. The CDR3 sequence is CASNPGVQGEYNEQFF. The CDR3 DNA is TGCGCCAGCAACCCTGGAGTACAGGGGGAATACAATGAGCAGTTCTTC.